Below, 5 T cell receptor beta chains from the same sample are listed, as sequenced in a study of blood T cell repertoires in COVID-19. Libraries were prepared by immunoSEQ multiplex PCR; TCRdb keeps only in-frame clonotypes and omits some of them. The repertoire holds 200,000 to 300,000 clones, with approximately 91% as singletons. The specimen sequenced was peripheral blood. Source of these receptors: a human donor in a cohort sampled during active COVID-19.

The chain combines TRBV27 with TRBJ1-5; D is perhaps TRBD1 (5 bases). CDR3 length: 15 amino acids. Between the trimmed V and J ends, which lost 6 bases and 7 bases, there was a span of 19 bases. Germline V lookup: CDR1 MNHEY, CDR2 SMNVEV (reference sequence). The CDR3 is CASSPGGGKVQPQHF. CDR3 coding DNA: TGTGCCAGCAGCCCGGGGGGGGGAAAGGTGCAGCCCCAGCATTTT.

The CDR3 here is CASSYRTGTYGYTF. The CDR3 region has the DNA TGTGCCAGCAGCTACCGGACAGGGACCTATGGCTACACCTTC. The chain employs TRBV5-8 and TRBJ1-2, with TRBD1 matching over 8 bases. Germline values: CDR1 SGHTS, CDR2 YDEGEE. V trimming: 3 bases; J trimming: 4 bases; junction bases outside the gene matches: 5. CDR3 length equals 14 residues.

The rearrangement links TRBV6-2 or TRBV6-3 to TRBJ1-2, with a possible D match to TRBD1 (6 bases). The CDR3 length is 14 residues. V lost 2 bases and J lost 8, with 15 bases in between. Germline V CDR1 and CDR2: MNHEY, SVGEGT. As DNA, the CDR3 is TGTGCCAGCAGTTACACAGGGAATCCGTACGGCTACACCTTC. Its translation is CASSYTGNPYGYTF.

The V call is TRBV15, the J call TRBJ1-5, with 7 bases identical to TRBD1. With 0 bases clipped from V and 6 bases from J, the junction kept 5 bases outside the gene matches. The CDR3 loop spans 15 amino acids. Germline V gene lookup returns CDR1 LNHNV and CDR2 YYDKDF (reference sequence). CDR3 bases: TGTGCCACCAGCAGAGATTACAGGGGTGGTCAGCCCCAGCATTTT. Amino acid sequence: CATSRDYRGGQPQHF.

This sequence joins TRBV30 and TRBJ1-1; no firm D call. The V end lost 4 bases, the J end lost 3 bases, and 12 bases lay between the germline ends. CDR3 size: 13 residues. CDR1 is GTSNPN and CDR2 is SVGIG in the germline V gene (reference sequence). CDR3: CAWNRGVYTEAFF. The CDR3 DNA reads TGTGCCTGGAACCGGGGAGTGTACACTGAAGCTTTCTTT.